These 2 T cell receptor beta chains originate from one sample sequenced in a study of blood T cell repertoires in COVID-19. Profiled with immunoSEQ multiplex PCR; TCRdb holds only in-frame clones, not every one. The sample has about 380,000 clones, 87% seen once. The sequenced sample consisted of PBMCs or T cells enriched from blood (not recorded which). These receptors were obtained from a man aged 25 to 40 who had recovered from COVID-19.

Note on this clone: Other DNA sequences in the same sample also yield this CDR3. V and J are TRBV5-1 and TRBJ2-3; D call uncertain. The V gene's germline CDR1 is SGHRS and CDR2 YFSETQ. The CDR3 is 12 amino acids. V gave up 4 bases and J gave up 1 base, with 4 bases separating them. The CDR3 spells CASSPGTDTQYF. CDR3 DNA sequence: TGCGCCAGCAGCCCCGGCACAGATACGCAGTATTTT.

V is TRBV11-2 and J is TRBJ2-5; 10 nucleotides agree with TRBD2. V shed 4 bases and J 5 bases; nucleotides not matched to a gene: 13. The germline CDR1 and CDR2 sequences are SGHAT and FQNNGV. This CDR3 contains 17 residues. This CDR3 is CASSSGVLAGVEETQYF. The DNA for the CDR3 is TGTGCCAGCAGCTCCGGAGTGCTAGCGGGGGTGGAGGAGACCCAGTACTTC.